Listed here are 11 T cell receptor beta chains from one sample, sequenced in a study of blood T cell repertoires in COVID-19 (dated by TCRdb to 2020 to 2022). The library came from the immunoSEQ multiplex PCR assay. The table was pulled from immuneACCESS by TCRdb, which kept in-frame rearrangements only. Such tables lose some clones; where checked, under half of the loss comes from unresolved V genes, and the rest has no known cause. The sample has 100,000 to 150,000 clones on record, approximately 80% of them singletons. The ten largest account for roughly 35% of the sample. The sample consisted of peripheral blood. The receptors originated from a man aged 40-55 years with active or convalescent COVID-19.

The V and J genes are TRBV19 and TRBJ1-2, with D perhaps matching TRBD1 (5 bases). Per the germline V gene, CDR1 is LNHDA and CDR2 is SQIVND (reference sequence). Trimming left V 0 bases short and J 2 bases short, with 13 bases between. This CDR3 has 16 amino acids. The CDR3 here is CASSIDWSGGNYGYTF. CDR3 nucleotide sequence: TGTGCCAGTAGTATAGATTGGTCCGGGGGAAACTATGGCTACACCTTC.

The rearrangement joins TRBV28 to TRBJ2-7; D is ambiguous. V lost 5 bases and J 4 bases, leaving 6 bases between the germline ends. Germline V gives CDR1 MDHEN, CDR2 SYDVKM. The CDR3 totals 11 residues. CDR3 region: CASSVSYEQYF. The CDR3 DNA follows: TGTGCCAGCAGTGTATCATACGAGCAGTACTTC.

This chain connects TRBV9 to TRBJ2-5, with D possibly being TRBD2 (7 bases). The CDR3 is made up of 15 amino acids. Trimming removed 0 bases from V and 5 bases from J, with 14 bases in between. The germline gives CDR1 SGDLS, CDR2 YYNGEE. CDR3 in DNA: TGTGCCAGCAGCGTAGACCTGGGGGGGGCCGAGACCCAGTACTTC. Encoded protein: CASSVDLGGAETQYF.

The chain couples TRBV19 to TRBJ2-5, with TRBD2 matching over 12 bases. CDR1 is LNHDA, CDR2 SQIVND, per germline (reference sequence). With V trimmed by 6 bases and J by 5 bases, 7 bases remained unmatched. The CDR3 consists of 15 residues. Here the CDR3 DNA reads TGTGCCAGTAGCAACCGACTAGCGGGAGATGAGACCCAGTACTTC. It yields the protein CASSNRLAGDETQYF.

The chain couples TRBV27 to TRBJ1-1, with 10 bases that match TRBD1. Germline V CDR1 and CDR2: MNHEY, SMNVEV (reference sequence). V lost 3 bases and J lost 5; bases outside the gene matches: 6. This CDR3 has 15 residues. The CDR3 bases are TGTGCCAGCAGTTTTCGACAGGGGGCGAGAACTGAAGCTTTCTTT. Its translation is CASSFRQGARTEAFF.

This clone has more than one count but fewer than ten. V and J are TRBV6-5 and TRBJ1-2, with 7 bases identical to TRBD1. The germline V gene encodes CDR1 MNHEY and CDR2 SVGAGI. The CDR3 consists of 13 residues. V dropped 7 bases and J dropped 7; count of bases not matched to a gene: 9. This chain's CDR3 is CASTPSKGAGYTF. DNA of the CDR3: TGTGCCAGCACCCCCTCCAAGGGGGCTGGCTACACCTTC.

The chain employs TRBV28 and TRBJ2-7; 7 bases map to TRBD1. The germline CDR1 and CDR2 sequences are MDHEN and SYDVKM. J lost 3 bases, V lost 6 bases, and 11 bases had no gene match. The length of the CDR3 is 15 residues. CDR3 loop: CASRRTGASLYEQYF. In nucleotides, the CDR3 is TGTGCCAGCAGGCGCACAGGGGCCTCTCTCTACGAGCAGTACTTC.

The CDR3 sequence: CASSLPSDRFYGYTF. For the CDR3, the DNA is TGTGCCAGCAGCTTACCCTCGGACAGGTTCTATGGCTACACCTTC. The chain combines TRBV7-9 with TRBJ1-2, with 7 nucleotides matching TRBD1. The V and J ends lost 2 bases and 4 bases, in that order; junction bases with no gene match: 7. Germline V gene sequence: CDR1 SEHNR, CDR2 FQNEAQ (reference sequence). The CDR3 has 15 amino acids.

The V call is TRBV21-1, the J call TRBJ2-4; the tabulated D call, TRBD2, remains unverified against the DNA. TRBV21-1 is labeled a pseudogene. The CDR3 is made up of 18 amino acids. Here the CDR3 DNA reads TGTGCCAGCAGCAAAGAAGGACAGCGGGATTTAGCCAAAAACATTCAGTACTTC. The encoded protein is CASSKEGQRDLAKNIQYF.

The V call is TRBV5-1, the J call TRBJ1-4, with 8 bases that match TRBD1. This CDR3 is 15 amino acids long. The germline CDR1 and CDR2 sequences are SGHRS and YFSETQ. J lost 7 bases, V lost 0 bases, and 5 bases had no gene match. CDR3 bases: TGCGCCAGCAGCTTGGCGAACAGGGGGACTGAAAAACTGTTTTTT. Its protein product is CASSLANRGTEKLFF.

This clone was seen only once. The gene calls are TRBV28 and TRBJ2-3; 7 bases match TRBD2. This CDR3 contains 15 residues. CDR1 is MDHEN and CDR2 is SYDVKM in the germline V gene. The trim removed 10 bases at V and 4 bases at J, leaving 14 bases unmatched. In DNA form, the CDR3 reads TGTGCCACCGATGACGGGGGGTCCCTCCCAGATACGCAGTATTTT. Residues: CATDDGGSLPDTQYF.